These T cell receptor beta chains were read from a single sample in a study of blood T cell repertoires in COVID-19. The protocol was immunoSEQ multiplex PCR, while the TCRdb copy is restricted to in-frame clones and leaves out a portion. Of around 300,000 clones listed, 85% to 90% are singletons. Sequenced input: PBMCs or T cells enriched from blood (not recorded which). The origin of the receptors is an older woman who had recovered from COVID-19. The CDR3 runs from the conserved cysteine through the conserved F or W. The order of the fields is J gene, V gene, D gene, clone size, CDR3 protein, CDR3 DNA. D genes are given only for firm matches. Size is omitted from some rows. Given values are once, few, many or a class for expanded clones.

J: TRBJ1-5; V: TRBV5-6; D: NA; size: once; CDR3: CASSLQGQPQHF; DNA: TGTGCCAGCAGCTTACAGGGACAGCCCCAGCATTTT
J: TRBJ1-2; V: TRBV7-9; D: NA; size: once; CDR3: CASSRGSAGNGYTF; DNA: TGTGCCAGCAGCCGAGGCAGCGCTGGAAATGGCTACACCTTC
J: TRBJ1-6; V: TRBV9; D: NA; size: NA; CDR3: CASSPSRDRNSPLHF; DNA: TGTGCCAGCAGCCCCTCTCGAGACAGGAATTCACCCCTCCACTTT
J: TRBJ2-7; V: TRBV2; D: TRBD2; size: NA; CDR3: CASRVAGGYEQYF; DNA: TGTGCCAGCAGAGTAGCGGGAGGCTACGAGCAGTACTTC
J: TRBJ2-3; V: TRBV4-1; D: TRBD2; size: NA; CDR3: CASSHPSGGSTDTQYF; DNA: TGCGCCAGCAGCCACCCTAGCGGGGGTAGCACAGATACGCAGTATTTT
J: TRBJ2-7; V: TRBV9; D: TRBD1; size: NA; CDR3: CASSATGGASEQYF; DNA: TGTGCCAGCAGCGCGACAGGGGGCGCGTCCGAGCAGTACTTC
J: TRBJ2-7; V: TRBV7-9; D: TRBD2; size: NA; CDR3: CASSQAGLAYEQYF; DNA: TGTGCCAGCAGCCAAGCGGGACTAGCATACGAGCAGTACTTC
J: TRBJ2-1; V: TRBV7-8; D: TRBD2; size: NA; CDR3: CASSLELADYNEQFF; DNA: TGTGCCAGCAGCCTCGAGCTAGCGGACTACAATGAGCAGTTCTTC
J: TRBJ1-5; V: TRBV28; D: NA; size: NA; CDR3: CASSLYGNSNQPQHF; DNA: TGTGCCAGCAGTTTGTACGGGAATAGCAATCAGCCCCAGCATTTT
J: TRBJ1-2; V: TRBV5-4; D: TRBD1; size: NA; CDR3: CASSLTGDPSNYGYTF; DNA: TGTGCCAGCAGCTTAACAGGGGACCCCTCCAACTATGGCTACACCTTC
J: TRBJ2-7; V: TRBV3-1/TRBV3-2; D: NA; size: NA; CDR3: CASSQGTFYEQYF; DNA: TGTGCCAGCAGCCAAGGAACATTTTACGAGCAGTACTTC
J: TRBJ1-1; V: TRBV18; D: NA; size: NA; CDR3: CASSPRTDPNTEAFF; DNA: TGTGCCAGCTCACCAAGGACAGATCCGAACACTGAAGCTTTCTTT
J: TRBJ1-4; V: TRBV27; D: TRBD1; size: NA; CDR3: CATAQGGLSNEKLFF; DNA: TGTGCCACCGCCCAGGGGGGCCTGTCTAATGAAAAACTGTTTTTT
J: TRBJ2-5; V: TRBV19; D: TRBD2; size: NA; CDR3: CATLRGRAVETQYF; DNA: TGTGCCACCCTTCGCGGGAGGGCCGTGGAGACCCAGTACTTC
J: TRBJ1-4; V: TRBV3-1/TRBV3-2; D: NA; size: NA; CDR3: CASSLNSIGGEKLFF; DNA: TGTGCCAGCAGCCTCAACAGCATAGGGGGTGAAAAACTGTTTTTT
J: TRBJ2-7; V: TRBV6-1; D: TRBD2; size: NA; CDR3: CASSEEGLANTYEQYF; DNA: TGTGCCAGCAGTGAAGAGGGACTAGCGAATACCTACGAGCAGTACTTC
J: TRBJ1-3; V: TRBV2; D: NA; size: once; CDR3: CASSDRAFGNTIYF; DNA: TGTGCCAGCAGTGACAGGGCTTTTGGAAACACCATATATTTT
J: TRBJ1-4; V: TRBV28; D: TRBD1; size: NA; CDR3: CASSEQGLNEKLFF; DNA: TGTGCCAGCAGTGAACAGGGGCTTAATGAAAAACTGTTTTTT
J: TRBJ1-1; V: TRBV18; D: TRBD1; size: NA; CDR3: CASSPGGTGGNTEAFF; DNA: TGTGCCAGCTCACCCGGGGGGACAGGGGGGAACACTGAAGCTTTCTTT
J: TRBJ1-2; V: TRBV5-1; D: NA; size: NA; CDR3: CASRDIYGYTF; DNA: TGCGCCAGCAGGGACATCTATGGCTACACCTTC
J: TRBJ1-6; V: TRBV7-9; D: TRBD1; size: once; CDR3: CASSWDSVTPLHF; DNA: TGTGCCAGCAGCTGGGACAGCGTAACACCCCTCCACTTT
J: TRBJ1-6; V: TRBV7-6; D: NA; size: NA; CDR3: CASTKDSSYNSPLHF; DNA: TGTGCCAGCACAAAAGACAGTTCCTATAATTCACCCCTCCACTTT
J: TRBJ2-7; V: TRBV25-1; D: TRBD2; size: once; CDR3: CASSDPRTSGRYHEQYF; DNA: TGTGCCAGCAGTGACCCCAGGACTAGCGGGAGGTACCACGAGCAGTACTTC
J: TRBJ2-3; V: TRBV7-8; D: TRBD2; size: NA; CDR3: CASSLGSGGSDTQYF; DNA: TGTGCCAGCAGCTTAGGGTCGGGAGGTTCAGATACGCAGTATTTT
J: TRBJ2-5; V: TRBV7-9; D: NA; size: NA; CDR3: CASSAASQETQYF; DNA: TGTGCCAGCAGTGCGGCGAGCCAAGAGACCCAGTACTTC
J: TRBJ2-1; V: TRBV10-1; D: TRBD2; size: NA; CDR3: CASSGLAGVGEQFF; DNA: TGCGCCAGCAGTGGACTAGCGGGAGTAGGTGAGCAGTTCTTC
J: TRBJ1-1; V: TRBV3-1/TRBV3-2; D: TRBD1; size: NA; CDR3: CASSRPGQGAFF; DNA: TGTGCCAGCAGCCGCCCGGGACAGGGGGCTTTCTTT
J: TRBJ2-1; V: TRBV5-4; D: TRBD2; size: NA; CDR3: CASSGTSGGPSYNEQFF; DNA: TGTGCCAGCAGCGGGACTAGCGGGGGGCCCTCCTACAATGAGCAGTTCTTC
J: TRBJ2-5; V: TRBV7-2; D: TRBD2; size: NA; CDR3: CASSPPGLAGGETQYF; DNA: TGTGCCAGCAGCCCCCCCGGACTAGCGGGGGGGGAGACCCAGTACTTC
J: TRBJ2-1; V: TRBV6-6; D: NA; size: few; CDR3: CASSYARGSYNEQFF; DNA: TGTGCCAGCAGTTACGCCCGGGGCTCCTACAATGAGCAGTTCTTC
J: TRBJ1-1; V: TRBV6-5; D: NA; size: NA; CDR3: CASSFRGGTEAFF; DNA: TGTGCCAGCAGTTTCAGGGGAGGGACTGAAGCTTTCTTT
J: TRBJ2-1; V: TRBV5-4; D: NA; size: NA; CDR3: CASSLGRPGNEQFF; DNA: TGTGCCAGCAGCTTGGGACGCCCGGGCAATGAGCAGTTCTTC
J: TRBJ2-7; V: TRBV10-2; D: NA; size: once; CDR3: CASSSYAGYEQYF; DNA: TGCGCCAGCTCCTCCTATGCGGGGTACGAGCAGTACTTC
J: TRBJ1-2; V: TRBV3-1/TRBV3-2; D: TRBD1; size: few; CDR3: CASSPIGTGRYTF; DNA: TGTGCCAGCAGCCCGATCGGGACAGGCCGCTACACCTTC
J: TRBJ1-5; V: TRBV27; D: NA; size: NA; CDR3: CASSLSGVSNQPQHF; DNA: TGTGCCAGCAGTTTATCAGGGGTAAGCAATCAGCCCCAGCATTTT
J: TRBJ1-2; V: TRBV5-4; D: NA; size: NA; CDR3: CASSTQGADYGYTF; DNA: TGTGCCAGCAGCACACAGGGAGCCGACTATGGCTACACCTTC
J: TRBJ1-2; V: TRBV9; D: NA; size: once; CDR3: CASSVATGTLYGYTF; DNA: TGTGCCAGCAGCGTGGCCACAGGGACCCTCTATGGCTACACCTTC